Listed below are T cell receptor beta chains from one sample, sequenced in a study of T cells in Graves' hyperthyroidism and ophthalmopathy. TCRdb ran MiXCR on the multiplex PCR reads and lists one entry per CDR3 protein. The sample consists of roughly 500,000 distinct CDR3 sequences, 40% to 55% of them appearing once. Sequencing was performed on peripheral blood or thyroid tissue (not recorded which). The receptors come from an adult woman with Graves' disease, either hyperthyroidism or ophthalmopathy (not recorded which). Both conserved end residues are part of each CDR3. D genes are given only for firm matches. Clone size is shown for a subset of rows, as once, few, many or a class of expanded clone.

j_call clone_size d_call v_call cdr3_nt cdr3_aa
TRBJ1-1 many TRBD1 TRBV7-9 TGTGCCGTACGGCGACAGGGAAGGGACCAAGCTTTCTTT CAVRRQGRDQAFF
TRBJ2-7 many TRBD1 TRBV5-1 TGCGCCAGCAGCCCGGGACAGGGGGCTAGGGAGCAGTACTTC CASSPGQGAREQYF
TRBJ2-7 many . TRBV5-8 TGTGCCAGCAGCTTGTATGGCAGACCCTACGAGCAGTACTTC CASSLYGRPYEQYF
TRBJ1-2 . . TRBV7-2 TGTGCCAGCAGCTTAGGGGCTAGCGGGGGGATCTACACCTTC CASSLGASGGIYTF
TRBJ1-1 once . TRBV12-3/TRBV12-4 TGTGCCAGCAGTTTAGGGTTGGTCACTGAAGCTTTCTTT CASSLGLVTEAFF
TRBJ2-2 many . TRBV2 TGTGCCAGCAGTGGAATAACCGGGGAGCTGTTTTTT CASSGITGELFF
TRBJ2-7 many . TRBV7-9 TGTGCCAGCAGCTTTGAGGTGGCCTACGAGCAGTACTTC CASSFEVAYEQYF
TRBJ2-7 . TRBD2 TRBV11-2 TGTGCCAGCAGCCAGGGACTAGCGGGAGGGGCGAACGAGCAGTACTTC CASSQGLAGGANEQYF
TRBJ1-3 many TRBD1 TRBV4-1 TGCGCCAGCAGCCAGCCCCTGACAGGGAATTTCACCATATATTTT CASSQPLTGNFTIYF
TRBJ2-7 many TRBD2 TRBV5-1 TGCGCCAGCAAAGCTAGCGGGATAGTAGCCTACGAGCAGTACTTC CASKASGIVAYEQYF
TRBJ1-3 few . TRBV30 TGTGCCTGGAGTACCGGAAACACCATATATTTT CAWSTGNTIYF
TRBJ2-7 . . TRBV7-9 TGTGCCAGCAGTTACGGGGGTAGCGTGGACGAGCAGTACTTC CASSYGGSVDEQYF